This T cell receptor beta chain was recovered during a study of blood T cell repertoires in COVID-19. Background on the study: Acute and convalescent COVID-19 specimens originated in the United States, Italy and Spain. PBMCs, B-cell-depleted T cells, or T cells were the source of the cDNA or gDNA that made up the material.

As handled by the study authors: Nucleated cell number was recorded as an estimate derived from reference gene primer amplification. Sequencing used immunoSEQ multiplex PCR; TCRdb keeps in-frame clones, though not all of them. The V and J calls and clone size are taken from that table; D and trimming were inferred from the DNA. The data hold 20,000 or so clones, with 85% observed a single time. Germline V gives CDR1 SGHRS, CDR2 YFSETQ. The CDR3 consists of 13 residues. The V and J ends lost 2 bases and 2 bases respectively, with 7 bases between them. This TCR was recovered from a man at least 80 years old with acute or convalescent COVID-19. The chain employs TRBV5-1 and TRBJ1-2; D call uncertain. The material sequenced was peripheral blood. The CDR3 DNA is TGCGCCAGCAGCTTATTCGTCAACTATGGCTACACCTTC. This translates into CASSLFVNYGYTF.